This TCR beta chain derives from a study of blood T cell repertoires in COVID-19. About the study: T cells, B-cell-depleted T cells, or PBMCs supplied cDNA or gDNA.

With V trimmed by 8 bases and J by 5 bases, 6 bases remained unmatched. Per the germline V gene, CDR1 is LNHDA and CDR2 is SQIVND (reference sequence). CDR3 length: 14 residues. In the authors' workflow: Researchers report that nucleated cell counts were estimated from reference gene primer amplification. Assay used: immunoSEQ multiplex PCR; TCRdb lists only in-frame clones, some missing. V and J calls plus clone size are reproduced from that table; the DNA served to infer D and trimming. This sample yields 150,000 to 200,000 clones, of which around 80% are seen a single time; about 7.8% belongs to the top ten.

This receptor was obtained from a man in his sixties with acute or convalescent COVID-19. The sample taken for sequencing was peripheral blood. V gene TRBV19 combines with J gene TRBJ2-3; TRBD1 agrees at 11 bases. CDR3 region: CASRTGGAGDTQYF. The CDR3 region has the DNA TGTGCCAGTCGGACAGGGGGCGCGGGAGATACGCAGTATTTT. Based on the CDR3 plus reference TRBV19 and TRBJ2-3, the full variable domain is DGGITQSPKYLFRKEGQNVTLSCEQNLNHDAMYWYRQDPGQGLRLIYYSQIVNDFQKGDIAEGYSVSREKKESFPLTVTSAQKNPTAFYLCASRTGGAGDTQYFGPGTRLTVL.